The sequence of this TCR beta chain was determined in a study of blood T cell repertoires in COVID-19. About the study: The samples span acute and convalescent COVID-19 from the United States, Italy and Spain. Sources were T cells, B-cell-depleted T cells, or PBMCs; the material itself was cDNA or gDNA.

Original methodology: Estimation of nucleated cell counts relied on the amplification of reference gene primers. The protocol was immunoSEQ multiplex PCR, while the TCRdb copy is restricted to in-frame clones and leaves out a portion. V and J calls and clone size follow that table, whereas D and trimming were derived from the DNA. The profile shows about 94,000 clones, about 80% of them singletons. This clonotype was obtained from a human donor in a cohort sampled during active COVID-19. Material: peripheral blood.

CDR3 nucleotide sequence: TGTGCCAGCTCACCTCAATCCCGGACAGGGCGGGAGCAGTACTTC. Amino acids: CASSPQSRTGREQYF. The rearrangement links TRBV18 to TRBJ2-7; 8 nucleotides line up with TRBD1. This CDR3 comprises 15 residues. J gave up 7 bases and V 3 bases, and 11 bases lay outside the gene matches. Germline CDR1 reads KGHSH; CDR2 reads LQKENI.